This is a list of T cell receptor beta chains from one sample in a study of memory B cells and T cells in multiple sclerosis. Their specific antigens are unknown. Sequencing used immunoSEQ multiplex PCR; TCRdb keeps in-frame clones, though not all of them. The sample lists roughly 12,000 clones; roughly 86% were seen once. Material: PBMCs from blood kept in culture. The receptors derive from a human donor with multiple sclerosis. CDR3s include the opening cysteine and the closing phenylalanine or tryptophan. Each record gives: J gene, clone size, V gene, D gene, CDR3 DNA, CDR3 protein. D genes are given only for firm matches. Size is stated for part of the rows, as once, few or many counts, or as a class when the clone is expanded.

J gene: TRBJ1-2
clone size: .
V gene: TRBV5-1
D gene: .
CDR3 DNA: TGCGCCAGCAGCTTGGTGGGGGACTATGGCTACACCTTC
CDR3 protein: CASSLVGDYGYTF

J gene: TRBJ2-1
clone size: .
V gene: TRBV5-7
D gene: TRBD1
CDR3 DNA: TGTGCCAGCAGCCTCCCCGGGACAGGGCATGAGCAGTTCTTC
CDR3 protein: CASSLPGTGHEQFF

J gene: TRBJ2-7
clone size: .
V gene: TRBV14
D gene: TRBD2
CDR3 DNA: TGTGCCAGCAGCTTCACTAGCGGGAGGTACGAGCAGTACTTC
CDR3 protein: CASSFTSGRYEQYF

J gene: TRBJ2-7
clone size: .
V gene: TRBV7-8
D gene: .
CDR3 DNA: TGTGCCAGCACGAGGAGGGACAGTGAATCCGAGCAGTACTTC
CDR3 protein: CASTRRDSESEQYF

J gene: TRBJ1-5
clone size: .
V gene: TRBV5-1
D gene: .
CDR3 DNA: TGCGCCAGCAGCTTGGCAGGAGTCAGCAATCAGCCCCAGCATTTT
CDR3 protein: CASSLAGVSNQPQHF

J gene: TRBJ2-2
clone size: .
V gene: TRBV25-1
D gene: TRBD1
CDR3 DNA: TGTGCCAGCAGTGTCGGACAGGGGTACACCGGGGAGCTGTTTTTT
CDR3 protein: CASSVGQGYTGELFF

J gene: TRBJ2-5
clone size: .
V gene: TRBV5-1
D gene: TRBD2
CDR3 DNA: TGCGCCAGCAGCTTGGTGGCGGGGGGGTTTGAGGAGACCCAGTACTTC
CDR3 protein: CASSLVAGGFEETQYF

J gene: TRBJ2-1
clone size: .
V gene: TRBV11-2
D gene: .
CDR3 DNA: TGTGCCAGCAGCTTTGGCGAGCAGTTCTTC
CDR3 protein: CASSFGEQFF

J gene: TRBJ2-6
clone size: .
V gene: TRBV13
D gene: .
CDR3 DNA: TGTGCCAGCAGCCCCAGTCACTCTGGGGCCAACGTCCTGACTTTC
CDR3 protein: CASSPSHSGANVLTF

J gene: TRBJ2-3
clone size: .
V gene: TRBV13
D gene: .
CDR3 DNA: TGTGCCAGCAGCTTAGGCCTACGGACAGCTAGCACAGATACGCAGTATTTT
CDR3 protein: CASSLGLRTASTDTQYF

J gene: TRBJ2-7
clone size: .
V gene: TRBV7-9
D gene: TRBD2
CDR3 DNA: TGTGCCAGCAGCCCCCAGGGACTAGCGGGACCCTACGAGCAGTACTTC
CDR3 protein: CASSPQGLAGPYEQYF

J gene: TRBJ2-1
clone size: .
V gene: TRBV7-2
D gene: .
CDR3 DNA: TGTGCCAGCAGCTTAGGGACATACAATGAGCAGTTCTTC
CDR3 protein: CASSLGTYNEQFF

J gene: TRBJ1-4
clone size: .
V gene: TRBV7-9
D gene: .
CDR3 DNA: TGTGCCAGCAGCTACCCCAGCGGGAGGGAAAAACTGTTTTTT
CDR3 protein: CASSYPSGREKLFF

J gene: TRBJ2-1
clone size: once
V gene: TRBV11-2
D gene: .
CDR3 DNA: TGTGCCAGCAGCTTTGGAGAGCAGTTCTTC
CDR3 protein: CASSFGEQFF

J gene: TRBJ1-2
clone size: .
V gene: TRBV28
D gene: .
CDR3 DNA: TGTGCCAGCAGTTGGGGAGGGTTTGAGTCTGGCTACACCTTC
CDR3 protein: CASSWGGFESGYTF

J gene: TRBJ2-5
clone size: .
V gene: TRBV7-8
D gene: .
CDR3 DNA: TGTGCCAGCAGCCTTAGCGGCCTAAAAGAGACCCAGTACTTC
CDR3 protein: CASSLSGLKETQYF

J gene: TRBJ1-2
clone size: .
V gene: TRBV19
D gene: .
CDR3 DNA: TGTGCCAGTAGTTTTGAGCCCACCTCGGCGGGCTACACCTTC
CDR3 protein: CASSFEPTSAGYTF

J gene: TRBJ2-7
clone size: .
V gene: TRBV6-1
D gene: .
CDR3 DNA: TGTGCCAGCACCCCTCCCGACAGGATCCACGAGCAGTACTTC
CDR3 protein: CASTPPDRIHEQYF

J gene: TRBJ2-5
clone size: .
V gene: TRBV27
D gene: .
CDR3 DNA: TGTGCCAGCAGTTTAGGTGACAGCCCCCAGGAGACCCAGTACTTC
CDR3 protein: CASSLGDSPQETQYF

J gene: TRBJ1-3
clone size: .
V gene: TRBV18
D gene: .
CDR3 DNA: TGTGCCAGCTCAGACCGACAGGTCTCTGGAAACACCATATATTTT
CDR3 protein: CASSDRQVSGNTIYF

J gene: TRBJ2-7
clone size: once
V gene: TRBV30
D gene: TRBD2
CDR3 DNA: TGTGCCTGGGGTCGGACTAGCGGCTACGAGCAGTACTTC
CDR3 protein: CAWGRTSGYEQYF

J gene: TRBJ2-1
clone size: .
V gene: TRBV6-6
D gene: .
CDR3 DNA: TGTGCCAGCAGTCCCCGAATGATCGGAGATGAGCAGTTCTTC
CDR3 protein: CASSPRMIGDEQFF

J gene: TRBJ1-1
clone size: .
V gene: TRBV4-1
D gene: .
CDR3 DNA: TGCGCCAGCAGCCCCGGGGTGAACACTGAAGCTTTCTTT
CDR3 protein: CASSPGVNTEAFF

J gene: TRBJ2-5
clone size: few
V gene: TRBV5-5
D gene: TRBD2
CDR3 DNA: TGTGCCAGCAGACTAGGGACTAGCGGGGGGAGCTCTCGAGAGACCCAGTACTTC
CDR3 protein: CASRLGTSGGSSRETQYF

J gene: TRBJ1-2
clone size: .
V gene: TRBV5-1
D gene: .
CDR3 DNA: TGCGCCAGCAGCTTGGAGGTTGGCAGGGGTAAATCTGGCTACACCTTC
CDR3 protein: CASSLEVGRGKSGYTF

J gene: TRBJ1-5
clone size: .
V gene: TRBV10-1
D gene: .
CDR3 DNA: TGCGCCAGCAGTGACGGTTTTGATCAGCCCCAGCATTTT
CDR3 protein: CASSDGFDQPQHF

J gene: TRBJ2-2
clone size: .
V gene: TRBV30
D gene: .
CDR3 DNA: TGTGCCTGGAGTGAGTGGGTCACCGGGGAGCTGTTTTTT
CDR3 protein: CAWSEWVTGELFF

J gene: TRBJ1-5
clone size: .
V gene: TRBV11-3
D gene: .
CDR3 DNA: TGTGCCAGCAGCTTAGATCGGTGTTATAGCAATCAGCCCCAGCATTTT
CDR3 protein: CASSLDRCYSNQPQHF

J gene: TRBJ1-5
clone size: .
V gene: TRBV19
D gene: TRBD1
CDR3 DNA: TGTGCCAGTATCCCGGACAGGGCGAGCAATCAGCCCCAGCATTTT
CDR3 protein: CASIPDRASNQPQHF

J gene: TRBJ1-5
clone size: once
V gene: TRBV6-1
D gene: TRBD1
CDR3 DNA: TGTGCCAGCAGGCCGGGACAGGGCTACAATCAGCCCCAGCATTTT
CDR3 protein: CASRPGQGYNQPQHF

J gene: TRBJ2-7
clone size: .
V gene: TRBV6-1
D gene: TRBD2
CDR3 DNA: TGTGCCAGCAGTACACAGACTAGCGGGACCTACGAGCAGTACTTC
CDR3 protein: CASSTQTSGTYEQYF

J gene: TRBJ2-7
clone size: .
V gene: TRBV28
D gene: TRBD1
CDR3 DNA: TGTGCCAGCAGTTTCACCGGGACAGGTCCCTACGAGCAGTACTTC
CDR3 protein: CASSFTGTGPYEQYF

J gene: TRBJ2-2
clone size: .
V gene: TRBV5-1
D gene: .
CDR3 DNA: TGCGCCAGCAGCTTGGTCGGCACCGGGGAGCTGTTTTTT
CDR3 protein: CASSLVGTGELFF

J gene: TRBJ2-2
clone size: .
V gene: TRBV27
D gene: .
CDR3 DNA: TGTGCCAGCAGTCCGATATACACCGGGGAGCTGTTTTTT
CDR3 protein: CASSPIYTGELFF

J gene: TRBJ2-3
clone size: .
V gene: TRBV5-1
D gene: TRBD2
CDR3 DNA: TGCGCCAGCAGCTTGAGGGGACGACCTAGCGGAACAGATACGCAGTATTTT
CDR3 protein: CASSLRGRPSGTDTQYF

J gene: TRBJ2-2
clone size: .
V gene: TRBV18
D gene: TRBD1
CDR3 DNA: TGTGCCAGCTCCCCCGGGACAGCGAACACCGGGGAGCTGTTTTTT
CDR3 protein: CASSPGTANTGELFF

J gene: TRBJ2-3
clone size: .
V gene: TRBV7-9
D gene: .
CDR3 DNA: TGTGCCAGCAGGACCCGCTCTGGCGGGGACGCTTATTTT
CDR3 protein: CASRTRSGGDAYF

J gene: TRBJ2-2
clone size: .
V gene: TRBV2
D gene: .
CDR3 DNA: TGTGCCAGCACGGTGTACGGGGAGCTGTTTTTT
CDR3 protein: CASTVYGELFF

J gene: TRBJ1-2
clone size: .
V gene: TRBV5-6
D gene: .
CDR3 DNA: TGTGCCAGCAGCTTGGGAGTACTCCCGGGACACCTTAACTATGGCTACACCTTC
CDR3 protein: CASSLGVLPGHLNYGYTF

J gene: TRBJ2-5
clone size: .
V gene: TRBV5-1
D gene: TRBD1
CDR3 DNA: TGCGCCAGCAGTGGGACAGACCCGCAAGAGACCCAGTACTTC
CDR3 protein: CASSGTDPQETQYF

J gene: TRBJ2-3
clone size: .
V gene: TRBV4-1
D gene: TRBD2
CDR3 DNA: TGCGCCAGCAGCCAAGATTCGGGATCCGGGCGGGGGGCAGATACGCAGTATTTT
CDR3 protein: CASSQDSGSGRGADTQYF

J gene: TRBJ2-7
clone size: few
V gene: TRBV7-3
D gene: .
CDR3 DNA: TGTGCCAGCAGCTTAACGGGAATTAGCTCCTACGAGCAGTACTTC
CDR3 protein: CASSLTGISSYEQYF

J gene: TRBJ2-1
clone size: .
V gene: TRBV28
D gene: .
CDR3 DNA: TGTGCCAGCAGTTTACGGGGGAGCTTTTACAATGAGCAGTTCTTC
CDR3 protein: CASSLRGSFYNEQFF

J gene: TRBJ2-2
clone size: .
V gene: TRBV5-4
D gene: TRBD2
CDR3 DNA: TGTGCCAGCAGCCCGGGAGGCAGTTACACCGGGGAGCTGTTTTTT
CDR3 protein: CASSPGGSYTGELFF

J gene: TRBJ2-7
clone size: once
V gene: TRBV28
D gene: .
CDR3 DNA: TGTGCCAGCAGTTTATTCGAGGGGATCTACGAGCAGTACTTC
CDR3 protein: CASSLFEGIYEQYF

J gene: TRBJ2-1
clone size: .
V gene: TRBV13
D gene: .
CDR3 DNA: TGTGCCAGCAGCTTACCCGGGCGCCCCGCCAATGAGCAGTTCTTC
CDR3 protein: CASSLPGRPANEQFF

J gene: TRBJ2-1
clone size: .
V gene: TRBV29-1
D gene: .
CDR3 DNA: TGCAGCGTTGAAGGGAGTTACAATGAGCAGTTCTTC
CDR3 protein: CSVEGSYNEQFF